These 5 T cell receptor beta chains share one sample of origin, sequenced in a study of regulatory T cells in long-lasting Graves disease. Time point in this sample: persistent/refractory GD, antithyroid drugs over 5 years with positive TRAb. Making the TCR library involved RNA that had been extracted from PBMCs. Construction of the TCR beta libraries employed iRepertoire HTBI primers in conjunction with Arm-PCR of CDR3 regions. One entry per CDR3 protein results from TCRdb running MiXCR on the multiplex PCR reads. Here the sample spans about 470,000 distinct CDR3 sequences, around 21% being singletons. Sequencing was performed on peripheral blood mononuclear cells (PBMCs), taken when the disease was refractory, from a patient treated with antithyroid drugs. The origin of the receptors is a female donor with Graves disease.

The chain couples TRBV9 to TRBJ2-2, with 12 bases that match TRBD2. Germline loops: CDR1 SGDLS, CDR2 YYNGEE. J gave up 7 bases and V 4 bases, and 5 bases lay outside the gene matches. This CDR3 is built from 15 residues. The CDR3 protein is CASSPLAGGGGELFF. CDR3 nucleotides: TGTGCCAGCAGCCCTCTAGCGGGAGGGGGCGGGGAGCTGTTTTTT.

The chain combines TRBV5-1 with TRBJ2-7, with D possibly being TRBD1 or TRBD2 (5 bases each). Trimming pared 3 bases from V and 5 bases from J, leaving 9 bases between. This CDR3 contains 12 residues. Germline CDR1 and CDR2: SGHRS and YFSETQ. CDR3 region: CASSWDGDEQYF. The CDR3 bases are TGCGCCAGCAGCTGGGACGGGGACGAGCAGTACTTC. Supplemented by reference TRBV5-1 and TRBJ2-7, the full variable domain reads KAGVTQTPRYLIKTRGQQVTLSCSPISGHRSVSWYQQTPGQGLQFLFEYFSETQRNKGNFPGRFSGRQFSNSRSEMNVSTLELGDSALYLCASSWDGDEQYFGPGTRLTVT.

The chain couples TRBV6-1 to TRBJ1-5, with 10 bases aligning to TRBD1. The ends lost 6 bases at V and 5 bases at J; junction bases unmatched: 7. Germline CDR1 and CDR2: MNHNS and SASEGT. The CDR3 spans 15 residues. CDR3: CASSQGTGADQPQHF. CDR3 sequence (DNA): TGTGCCAGCAGCCAAGGGACAGGGGCCGATCAGCCCCAGCATTTT.

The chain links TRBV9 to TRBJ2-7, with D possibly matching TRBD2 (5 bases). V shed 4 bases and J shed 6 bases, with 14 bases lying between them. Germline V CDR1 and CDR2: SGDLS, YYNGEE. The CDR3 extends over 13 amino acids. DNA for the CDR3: TGTGCCAGCAGCCCCGGGATGACCGTCGAGCAGTACTTC. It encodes CASSPGMTVEQYF. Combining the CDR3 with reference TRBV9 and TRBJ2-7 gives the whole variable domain DSGVTQTPKHLITATGQRVTLRCSPRSGDLSVYWYQQSLDQGLQFLIQYYNGEERAKGNILERFSAQQFPDLHSELNLSSLELGDSALYFCASSPGMTVEQYFGPGTRLTVT.

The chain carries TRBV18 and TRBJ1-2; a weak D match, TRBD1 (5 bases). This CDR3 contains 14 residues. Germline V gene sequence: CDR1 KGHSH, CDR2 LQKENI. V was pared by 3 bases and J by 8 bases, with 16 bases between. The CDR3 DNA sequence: TGTGCCAGCTCACCCCAGGGTATGGCCATCGGCTACACCTTC. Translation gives CASSPQGMAIGYTF.